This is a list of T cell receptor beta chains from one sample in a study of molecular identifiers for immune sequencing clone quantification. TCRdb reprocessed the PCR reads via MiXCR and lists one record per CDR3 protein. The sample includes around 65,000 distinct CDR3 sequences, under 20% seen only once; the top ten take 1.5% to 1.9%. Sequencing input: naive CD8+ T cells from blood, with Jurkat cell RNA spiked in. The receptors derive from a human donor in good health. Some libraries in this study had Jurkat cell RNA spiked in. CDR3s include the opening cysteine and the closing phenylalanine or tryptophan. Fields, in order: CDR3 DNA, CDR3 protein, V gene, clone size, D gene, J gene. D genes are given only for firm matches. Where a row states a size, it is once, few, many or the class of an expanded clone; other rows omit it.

DNA: TGCAGTGCTAGAGATTTCCTCTCTTACGAGCAGTACTTC
CDR3: CSARDFLSYEQYF
V: TRBV20-1
size: many
D: -
J: TRBJ2-7

DNA: TGTGCCAGCAGCTCGGCCGCCTCGGGCGGGAATCAGCCCCAGCATTTT
CDR3: CASSSAASGGNQPQHF
V: TRBV7-9
size: many
D: -
J: TRBJ1-5

DNA: TGTGCCAGCAGCAACCCGACTAGCCTCCGGTACGAGCAGTACTTC
CDR3: CASSNPTSLRYEQYF
V: TRBV7-2
size: many
D: TRBD2
J: TRBJ2-7

DNA: TGTGCCAGCAGCTCACCTCTAGCGTTAAGCTCCTACGAGCAGTACTTC
CDR3: CASSSPLALSSYEQYF
V: TRBV5-5
size: few
D: -
J: TRBJ2-7

DNA: TGTGCCAGCGAAGCGGGAGGAGGTTACAATGAGCAGTTCTTC
CDR3: CASEAGGGYNEQFF
V: TRBV2
size: -
D: TRBD2
J: TRBJ2-1

DNA: TGTGCCAGCAGCTTAGCGGTGACAGGGGGCCAACCGAGCTCTGGGGCCAACGTCCTGACTTTC
CDR3: CASSLAVTGGQPSSGANVLTF
V: TRBV7-6
size: -
D: TRBD1
J: TRBJ2-6

DNA: TGTGCCAGCTCACCATTCCCGGGGACAACTTACGAGCAGTACTTC
CDR3: CASSPFPGTTYEQYF
V: TRBV18
size: many
D: -
J: TRBJ2-7

DNA: TGTGCCAGCAGTTTAAAAAGCCTGCGGGAGCAGTACTTC
CDR3: CASSLKSLREQYF
V: TRBV28
size: few
D: -
J: TRBJ2-7

DNA: TGTGCCACCGCGGGGGGCGACCACTACGAGCAGTACTTC
CDR3: CATAGGDHYEQYF
V: TRBV19
size: few
D: TRBD2
J: TRBJ2-7

DNA: TGTGCCAGTAGTGAATTACTAGCGGGGGAGGAGCAGTTCTTC
CDR3: CASSELLAGEEQFF
V: TRBV19
size: many
D: TRBD2
J: TRBJ2-1

DNA: TGCAGCGTTGGGACAGGGGCCTCCTACGAGCAGTACTTC
CDR3: CSVGTGASYEQYF
V: TRBV29-1
size: many
D: TRBD1
J: TRBJ2-7

DNA: TGTGCCAGCAGTTCCACTCCTCCAGCGGGAGGCGGCTACGAGCAGTACTTC
CDR3: CASSSTPPAGGGYEQYF
V: TRBV6-6
size: -
D: TRBD2
J: TRBJ2-7

DNA: TGTGCCAGCAGCTTAGAGGTTGGCAGTCTAGCCAAAAACGTTCAGTACTTC
CDR3: CASSLEVGSLAKNVQYF
V: TRBV7-6
size: -
D: -
J: TRBJ2-4

DNA: TGCGCCAGCAGCTTCGGCGGGAACAATGAGCAGTTCTTC
CDR3: CASSFGGNNEQFF
V: TRBV5-1
size: -
D: -
J: TRBJ2-1

DNA: TGCAGCCATCTTGGGGGGGGCACTGAAGCTTTCTTT
CDR3: CSHLGGGTEAFF
V: TRBV29-1
size: many
D: -
J: TRBJ1-1

DNA: TGTGCCAGCAGCCAAGAGGACAGGTTTAATTCACCCCTCCACTTT
CDR3: CASSQEDRFNSPLHF
V: TRBV3-1
size: many
D: TRBD1
J: TRBJ1-6

DNA: TGTGCCAGCAGTAACCTCCTTGTAGGGGATTCCTACGAGCAGTACTTC
CDR3: CASSNLLVGDSYEQYF
V: TRBV6-6
size: many
D: -
J: TRBJ2-7

DNA: TGTGCCAGCAGTTTGTCCGGGACAGGGGTCCACGAGCAGTACTTC
CDR3: CASSLSGTGVHEQYF
V: TRBV27
size: many
D: TRBD1
J: TRBJ2-7

DNA: TGTGCCAGCAGCTTAGCCGGACTAGCCTACGAGCAGTACTTC
CDR3: CASSLAGLAYEQYF
V: TRBV7-9
size: many
D: TRBD2
J: TRBJ2-7